The 24 T cell receptor beta chains presented below share a single source sample, sequenced in a study of blood T cell repertoires in COVID-19. Profiled with immunoSEQ multiplex PCR; TCRdb holds only in-frame clones, not every one. The sample comprises roughly 340,000 clones, 85% to 90% of which are singletons, and more than 0.8% rests with the top ten. Material for sequencing was PBMCs or T cells enriched from blood (not recorded which). The receptor source for this set is a man between 18 and 35 years old who had recovered from COVID-19.

The rearrangement links TRBV19 to TRBJ2-7, with a possible D match to TRBD2 (5 bases). Germline V lookup: CDR1 LNHDA, CDR2 SQIVND (reference sequence). The length of the CDR3 is 15 residues. Trimming took 3 bases from V and 2 from J, leaving 14 bases between them. This chain's CDR3 is CASSIGPAGAYEQYF. The CDR3 nucleotides are TGTGCCAGTAGTATCGGGCCGGCCGGGGCCTACGAGCAGTACTTC.

The chain couples TRBV18 to TRBJ1-1; possible D gene TRBD1, 6 bases. Trimming took off 3 bases at V and 0 bases at J, with 11 bases between the two ends. This CDR3 region has 15 residues. From germline, CDR1 is KGHSH and CDR2 LQKENI. For the CDR3, the DNA is TGTGCCAGCTCACCGGGACAAACAATGAACACTGAAGCTTTCTTT. Protein sequence: CASSPGQTMNTEAFF. The full variable domain, in which reference TRBV18 and TRBJ1-1 provide the parts outside the CDR3, is NAGVMQNPRHLVRRRGQEARLRCSPMKGHSHVYWYRQLPEEGLKFMVYLQKENIIDESGMPKERFSAEFPKEGPSILRIQQVVRGDSAAYFCASSPGQTMNTEAFFGQGTRLTVV.

The chain links TRBV19 to TRBJ1-6; 9 nucleotides align to TRBD1. The germline V gene has CDR1 LNHDA and CDR2 SQIVND (reference sequence). Trimming cost V 6 bases and J 6 bases; bases outside gene matches: 9. This CDR3 has 16 residues. The CDR3 reads CASRPPQTGGNSPLHF. The CDR3 DNA sequence: TGTGCCAGTAGACCCCCGCAGACAGGGGGTAATTCACCCCTCCACTTT. Full variable domain (outside the CDR3, taken from reference TRBV19 and TRBJ1-6): DGGITQSPKYLFRKEGQNVTLSCEQNLNHDAMYWYRQDPGQGLRLIYYSQIVNDFQKGDIAEGYSVSREKKESFPLTVTSAQKNPTAFYLCASRPPQTGGNSPLHFGNGTRLTVT.

The rearrangement uses TRBV30 and TRBJ1-1; 8 bases agree with TRBD1. The ends lost 6 bases at V and 5 bases at J; junction bases unmatched: 5. The CDR3 has 12 residues. Germline loops: CDR1 GTSNPN, CDR2 SVGIG (reference sequence). For the CDR3, the DNA is TGTGCCTGTTCACAGGGGGGGACTGAAGCTTTCTTT. As protein: CACSQGGTEAFF. The full variable domain, in which reference TRBV30 and TRBJ1-1 provide the parts outside the CDR3, is SQTIHQWPATLVQPVGSPLSLECTVEGTSNPNLYWYRQAAGRGLQLLFYSVGIGQISSEVPQNLSASRPQDRQFILSSKKLLLSDSGFYLCACSQGGTEAFFGQGTRLTVV.

This clone was counted only a few times. The V and J genes are TRBV24-1 and TRBJ2-1; 9 positions agree with TRBD2. Germline V CDR1 and CDR2: KGHDR, SFDVKD. The CDR3 extends over 15 amino acids. The junction had 7 bases not matched to a gene; V was cut back by 8 bases and J by 3 bases. The CDR3 DNA sequence: TGTGCCACCACCTTAGCGGGAGATTTCTACAATGAGCAGTTCTTC. Translation gives CATTLAGDFYNEQFF.

The V call is TRBV27, the J call TRBJ2-3; 16 bases line up with TRBD2. The CDR3 length is 18 residues. CDR1 MNHEY and CDR2 SMNVEV come from the germline V gene (reference sequence). V was clipped by 3 bases and J by 4 bases; unmatched bases: 7. The CDR3 region is CASSFRGLAGGLSDTQYF. The CDR3 DNA reads TGTGCCAGCAGTTTCAGGGGACTAGCGGGGGGGCTTTCAGATACGCAGTATTTT.

Written as DNA, the CDR3 is TGTGCCAGCAGTTTTATAAACACTGAAGCTTTCTTT. Translated: CASSFINTEAFF. The chain couples TRBV28 to TRBJ1-1, with no clear D. This CDR3 is 12 amino acids long. Trimming left V 3 bases short and J 2 bases short, with 4 bases between. Germline V lookup: CDR1 MDHEN, CDR2 SYDVKM.

The chain uses TRBV3-1 (or the pseudogene TRBV3-2) and TRBJ2-3; TRBD2 matches at 7 bases. The CDR3 consists of 18 residues. V dropped 4 bases and J dropped 1; count of bases not matched to a gene: 14. CDR1 and CDR2 (germline): LGHDT, YNNKEL (reference sequence). The chain's CDR3 is CASSPLTGLAVGTDTQYF. CDR3 nucleotides: TGTGCCAGCAGCCCCCTAACGGGGCTAGCGGTGGGCACAGATACGCAGTATTTT.

The chain is built from TRBV5-4 and TRBJ1-1; weak D call: TRBD1 (5 bases). V lost 3 bases to trimming and J lost 7 bases, with 10 bases between them. The germline V gene has CDR1 SGHNT and CDR2 YYREEE (reference sequence). CDR3 length: 12 amino acids. CDR3 in amino acids: CASSSRGGEAFF. The CDR3 DNA reads as TGTGCCAGCAGCTCAAGGGGCGGTGAAGCTTTCTTT.

The rearrangement uses TRBV28 and TRBJ1-2, with D perhaps matching TRBD1 (5 bases). V lost 3 bases and J 7 bases, leaving 9 bases between the germline ends. The CDR3 sequence is 12 residues long. Germline CDR1 and CDR2: MDHEN and SYDVKM. In DNA form, the CDR3 reads TGTGCCAGCAGTTTTAACGGGGGTGGCTACACCTTC. Protein: CASSFNGGGYTF.

The chain has TRBV7-9 and TRBJ2-6; 9 positions agree with TRBD1. Trimming removed 5 bases from V and 2 bases from J; junction bases left unmatched: 4. The CDR3 spans 16 residues. Germline values: CDR1 SEHNR, CDR2 FQNEAQ (reference sequence). Here the CDR3 DNA reads TGTGCCAGCAGCCTGGACAGGGGTGCTGGGGCCAACGTCCTGACTTTC. Translation gives CASSLDRGAGANVLTF.

This chain uses TRBV25-1 with TRBJ1-6; no reliable D call. The CDR3 contains 14 residues. Trimming stripped 8 bases from V and 7 bases from J, with 15 bases between. The germline V gene encodes CDR1 MGHDK and CDR2 SYGVNS. The CDR3 bases are TGTGCCAGCGAGGCATCCCCGCGCAATTCACCCCTCCACTTT. Translation gives CASEASPRNSPLHF.

In its sample, this clone was seen once. The rearrangement uses TRBV4-3 and TRBJ2-1, with TRBD2 matching 12 bases. Germline V gene sequence: CDR1 LGHNA, CDR2 YSLEER. The V segment lost 4 bases and the J segment 9 bases; nucleotides outside the gene matches: 10. The CDR3 runs to 16 residues. As DNA, the CDR3 is TGCGCCAGCAGCCCCACCGGCCTAGCGGGAGGGGGTGAGCAGTTCTTC. Translating it yields CASSPTGLAGGGEQFF.

J is TRBJ1-3 and V is TRBV11-2, with 7 bases identical to TRBD1. The CDR3 totals 16 residues. V lost 3 bases to trimming and J lost 0 bases; unmatched junction nucleotides: 5. CDR1 is SGHAT, CDR2 FQNNGV, per germline. CDR3 protein: CASSFWTGSSGNTIYF. In DNA, the CDR3 is TGTGCCAGCAGCTTTTGGACAGGATCCTCTGGAAACACCATATATTTT.

The rearrangement joins TRBV9 to TRBJ1-1, with D uncertain. Trimming removed 0 bases at V and 4 bases at J, with 10 bases between. Germline assignment: CDR1 SGDLS and CDR2 YYNGEE. CDR3 length: 14 amino acids. The DNA of the CDR3 is TGTGCCAGCAGCGTAGCGGAGGGCCTCACTGAAGCTTTCTTT. It encodes CASSVAEGLTEAFF.

The chain employs TRBV2 and TRBJ2-7; tentatively, D is TRBD1 (6 bases). The V gene's germline CDR1 is SNHLY and CDR2 FYNNEI. The length of the CDR3 is 14 residues. The V and J ends lost 2 bases and 4 bases respectively, with 12 bases between them. The CDR3 coding sequence is TGTGCCAGCAGTGAAAGTCAGGGGAAATACGAGCAGTACTTC. Translating it yields CASSESQGKYEQYF.

The chain is built from TRBV2 and TRBJ2-7; tentative D call: TRBD1 (5 bases). The germline CDR1 and CDR2 sequences are SNHLY and FYNNEI. V lost 2 bases, J lost 7 bases, and 15 bases lay in between. The CDR3 has 14 amino acids. This CDR3 is CASSETQGQGEQYF. CDR3 in DNA: TGTGCCAGCAGTGAAACCCAGGGTCAGGGTGAGCAGTACTTC.

The rearrangement uses TRBV4-1 and TRBJ2-7, with 10 bases fitting TRBD2. Germline loops: CDR1 MGHRA, CDR2 YSYEKL. The CDR3 totals 17 residues. Germline trimming cut 0 bases from V and 2 bases from J; bases unmatched to any gene: 7. The CDR3 nucleotides are TGCGCCAGCAGCCAAGAAGTTAGCGGGAGGTCGGCCTACGAGCAGTACTTC. Translation gives CASSQEVSGRSAYEQYF.

This clone has only a few counts. V is TRBV21-1 and J is TRBJ2-1; TRBD2, the table's D call, was not compared with the DNA. TRBV21-1 is a listed pseudogene. This CDR3 is 16 amino acids long. This CDR3 is CASSKAIGRSYNEQFF. The DNA of the CDR3 is TGTGCCAGCAGCAAAGCGATCGGGAGATCCTACAATGAGCAGTTCTTC.

The V gene is TRBV4-1, the J gene TRBJ2-7; 10 bases agree with TRBD2. Looked up from germline, CDR1 is MGHRA and CDR2 is YSYEKL. The ends lost 4 bases at V and 4 bases at J; junction bases unmatched: 4. The CDR3 is made up of 14 amino acids. CDR3 in amino acids: CASSPSGGLYEQYF. CDR3 bases: TGCGCCAGCAGCCCTAGCGGGGGTTTGTACGAGCAGTACTTC.

This chain uses TRBV5-1 with TRBJ2-1; 7 bases agree with TRBD2. Germline lookup yields CDR1 SGHRS and CDR2 YFSETQ. This CDR3 is 13 amino acids long. The J segment lost 10 bases and the V segment lost 3 bases, leaving 7 bases of the junction unmatched. This CDR3 reads CASSWDGTNEQFF. CDR3 nucleotide sequence: TGCGCCAGCAGCTGGGACGGGACTAACGAGCAGTTCTTC.

The chain has TRBV5-6 and TRBJ1-6; D gene uncertain. CDR3 length equals 13 residues. The V and J ends lost 4 bases and 14 bases respectively, with 16 bases between them. Germline CDR1 reads SGHDT; CDR2 reads YYEEEE. The DNA for the CDR3 is TGTGCCAGCAGCCCCGTGGGAGGTTCGTCCCTCCACTTT. Its protein product is CASSPVGGSSLHF.

J is TRBJ1-5 and V is TRBV2; 7 positions match TRBD1. Germline assignment: CDR1 SNHLY and CDR2 FYNNEI. CDR3 length: 14 residues. V lost 6 bases to trimming and J lost 6 bases; unmatched junction nucleotides: 8. CDR3 coding DNA: TGTGCCAGCAGATCCGGGACAGTCCGTCAGCCCCAGCATTTT. It yields the protein CASRSGTVRQPQHF. The variable domain in full, with the rest retrieved from reference TRBV2 and TRBJ1-5, is EPEVTQTPSHQVTQMGQEVILRCVPISNHLYFYWYRQILGQKVEFLVSFYNNEISEKSEIFDDQFSVERPDGSNFTLKIRSTKLEDSAMYFCASRSGTVRQPQHFGDGTRLSIL.

The chain combines TRBV27 with TRBJ2-5; D is possibly TRBD2 (6 bases). The ends were cut back, 2 bases at V and 7 bases at J, with 20 bases in the middle. The CDR3 totals 16 residues. CDR1 and CDR2 from the germline V gene are MNHEY and SMNVEV (reference sequence). For the CDR3, the DNA is TGTGCCAGCAGTTTAGTCTTCTCGTTGGGGGGTGGGACCCAGTACTTC. Translation: CASSLVFSLGGGTQYF.